These 14 T cell receptor beta chains came from one sample sequenced in a study of cytomegalovirus exposure and HLA in healthy donors (dated by TCRdb to between 2016 and 2019). Library generation was performed with the immunoSEQ multiplex PCR assay. Held by TCRdb, this immuneACCESS table contains in-frame sequences only and omits some clones. Under half of the omission traces to an unresolved V gene where checked; the cause of the rest is unknown. The table for this sample lists hundreds of thousands of clones; around 86% of them were counted only once. Of the sample, 1.5% to 2% is held by the ten largest clones. Sequenced sample: PBMCs. The receptors were gathered from a woman younger than 30 in good health and CMV-seropositive.

The rearrangement uses TRBV27 and TRBJ2-7; 11 nucleotides agree with TRBD2. Losses at the gene ends were 5 bases for V and 2 bases for J; bases not matched to a gene: 8. Germline lookup yields CDR1 MNHEY and CDR2 SMNVEV (reference sequence). This CDR3 has 16 amino acids. The CDR3 loop reads CASSAGLAEPAYEQYF. The CDR3 DNA sequence: TGTGCCAGCAGTGCGGGACTAGCGGAGCCCGCCTACGAGCAGTACTTC.

The table lists this clone with a count of one. V gene TRBV7-9 combines with J gene TRBJ2-1, with D possibly being TRBD1 (6 bases). Per germline, CDR1 SEHNR and CDR2 FQNEAQ (reference sequence). CDR3 length: 15 residues. V lost 5 bases, J lost 2 bases, and 13 bases lay in between. CDR3 residues: CASSVTGSPYNEQFF. Here the CDR3 DNA reads TGTGCCAGCAGCGTGACAGGTTCCCCCTACAATGAGCAGTTCTTC.

This rearrangement joins TRBV28 to TRBJ1-5; D is undetermined. This CDR3 is 16 amino acids long. Between the trimmed V and J ends, which lost 6 bases and 1 base, there was a span of 16 bases. The germline gives CDR1 MDHEN, CDR2 SYDVKM. Here the CDR3 reads CASSRRSGGSNQPQHF. The DNA for the CDR3 is TGTGCCAGCAGCCGTAGGTCGGGTGGGAGCAATCAGCCCCAGCATTTT.

The sample holds a few counts of this clone. The genes are TRBV7-9 and TRBJ2-7; 9 bases agree with TRBD1. CDR3 length: 14 residues. V lost 2 bases and J lost 4; bases outside the gene matches: 3. Germline values: CDR1 SEHNR, CDR2 FQNEAQ (reference sequence). The CDR3: CASSLRTGAYEQYF. DNA for the CDR3: TGTGCCAGCAGCTTAAGGACAGGGGCATACGAGCAGTACTTC.

The chain links TRBV9 to TRBJ2-1; tentatively, D is TRBD1 (6 bases). This CDR3 region has 15 residues. Germline CDR1 and CDR2: SGDLS and YYNGEE. V was pared by 1 base and J by 2 bases, with 10 bases between. The chain's CDR3 is CASSVRGGTYNEQFF. The CDR3 nucleotides are TGTGCCAGCAGCGTAAGAGGGGGAACCTACAATGAGCAGTTCTTC. Looking up the rest from reference TRBV9 and TRBJ2-1 gives the full variable domain: DSGVTQTPKHLITATGQRVTLRCSPRSGDLSVYWYQQSLDQGLQFLIQYYNGEERAKGNILERFSAQQFPDLHSELNLSSLELGDSALYFCASSVRGGTYNEQFFGPGTRLTVL.

The chain has TRBV30 and TRBJ2-3; a possible D gene is TRBD1 (6 bases). With 2 bases removed from V and 4 bases from J, the gap between germline ends came to 13 bases. Germline CDR1 is GTSNPN and CDR2 is SVGIG (reference sequence). The CDR3 runs to 14 residues. For the CDR3, the DNA is TGTGCCTGGAGTAGGCAGGGGATGTCAGATACGCAGTATTTT. Its translation: CAWSRQGMSDTQYF. Using reference TRBV30 and TRBJ2-3 for the parts outside the CDR3, the full variable domain is SQTIHQWPATLVQPVGSPLSLECTVEGTSNPNLYWYRQAAGRGLQLLFYSVGIGQISSEVPQNLSASRPQDRQFILSSKKLLLSDSGFYLCAWSRQGMSDTQYFGPGTRLTVL.

V is TRBV18 and J is TRBJ1-1, with 8 bases that match TRBD1. CDR3 size: 12 residues. V shed 4 bases, J shed 7 bases, and the junction held 2 bases outside the gene matches. Germline V CDR1 and CDR2: KGHSH, LQKENI. CDR3 region: CASSLDRDEAFF. The DNA for the CDR3 is TGTGCCAGCTCACTGGACAGGGATGAAGCTTTCTTT.

V usage is TRBV4-1 and J usage is TRBJ2-7; the D gene is possibly TRBD2 (5 bases). From germline, CDR1 is MGHRA and CDR2 YSYEKL. This CDR3 region has 14 residues. Trimming left V 0 bases short and J 3 bases short, with 9 bases between. The CDR3 DNA sequence: TGCGCCAGCAGCCAAGATGAGGGAATCTACGAGCAGTACTTC. It encodes CASSQDEGIYEQYF.

The V gene is TRBV2, the J gene TRBJ1-5; D remains unclear. The V and J ends lost 5 bases and 0 bases respectively, with 11 bases between them. This CDR3 contains 15 residues. Germline loops: CDR1 SNHLY, CDR2 FYNNEI. This chain's CDR3 is CASSRRAGSNQPQHF. DNA of the CDR3: TGTGCCAGCAGTAGGAGGGCAGGTAGCAATCAGCCCCAGCATTTT.

The genes are TRBV5-1 and TRBJ2-7; possible D gene TRBD2, 5 bases. V was clipped by 4 bases and J by 4 bases, with 21 bases between them. CDR3 length: 16 amino acids. The germline gives CDR1 SGHRS, CDR2 YFSETQ. CDR3 bases: TGCGCCAGCAGCCCAGACGGAGGTCGCCTGGGGTACGAGCAGTACTTC. This translates into CASSPDGGRLGYEQYF.

The chain carries TRBV5-1 and TRBJ2-1; 9 bases are a match to TRBD2. Losses at the gene ends were 4 bases for V and 1 base for J; bases not matched to a gene: 6. CDR1 SGHRS and CDR2 YFSETQ come from the germline V gene. The length of the CDR3 is 16 residues. In DNA form, the CDR3 reads TGCGCCAGCAGCAAAACTAGCGGGTCTTCCTACAATGAGCAGTTCTTC. Amino acids: CASSKTSGSSYNEQFF.

The V gene is TRBV2, the J gene TRBJ2-1, with 11 bases matching TRBD2. J lost 3 bases, V lost 6 bases, and 4 bases had no gene match. The CDR3 extends over 15 amino acids. Germline CDR1 SNHLY, CDR2 FYNNEI. The chain's CDR3 is CASRDLAGGYNEQFF. CDR3 nucleotide sequence: TGTGCCAGCAGAGACCTAGCGGGGGGCTACAATGAGCAGTTCTTC.

This chain links TRBV10-1 with TRBJ2-1, with 9 bases identical to TRBD1. Germline CDR1 is WNHNN and CDR2 is SYGVQD (reference sequence). V was clipped by 3 bases and J by 8 bases; unmatched bases: 8. There are 15 residues in the CDR3. In DNA form, the CDR3 reads TGCGCCAGCAGTGACCACAGCGGGGACAGGGATGAGCAGTTCTTC. Its protein is CASSDHSGDRDEQFF.

This clone was observed once. This chain uses TRBV5-8 with TRBJ2-1, with D possibly matching TRBD1 (8 bases). V shed 3 bases and J shed 8 bases, with 21 bases lying between them. The V gene's germline CDR1 is SGHTS and CDR2 YDEGEE. CDR3 length: 16 amino acids. This CDR3 reads CASSWGTGGVYYEQFF. The CDR3, as DNA: TGTGCCAGCAGCTGGGGAACAGGGGGGGTTTATTATGAGCAGTTCTTC.